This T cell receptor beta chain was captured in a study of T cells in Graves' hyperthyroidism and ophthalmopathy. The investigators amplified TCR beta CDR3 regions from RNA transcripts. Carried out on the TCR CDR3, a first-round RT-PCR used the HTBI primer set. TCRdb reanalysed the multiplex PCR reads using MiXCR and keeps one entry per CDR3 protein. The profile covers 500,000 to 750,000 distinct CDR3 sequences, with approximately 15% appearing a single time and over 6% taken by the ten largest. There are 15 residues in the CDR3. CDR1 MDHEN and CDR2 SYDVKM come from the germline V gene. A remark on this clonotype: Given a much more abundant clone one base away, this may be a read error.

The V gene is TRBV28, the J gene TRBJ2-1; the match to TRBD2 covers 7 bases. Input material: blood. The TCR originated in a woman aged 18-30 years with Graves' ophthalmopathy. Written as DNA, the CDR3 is TGTGCCGGCAGCCGGGACCGGGACTATTACAATGAGCAGTTCTTC. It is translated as CAGSRDRDYYNEQFF.